A single sample gave rise to the 9 T cell receptor beta chains below, sequenced in a study of T cells in Graves' hyperthyroidism and ophthalmopathy (dated by TCRdb to the late 2010s). Receptor libraries were prepared by multiplex PCR. TCRdb lists the instrument as Illumina HiSeq 2000. Amplification of TCR beta CDR3 regions was carried out from RNA transcripts. The TCR CDR3 was subjected to a first round of RT-PCR using the HTBI primer set and the Qiagen OneStep RT-PCR kit. The public reads were reanalyzed by TCRdb: fastp trimming at Q25, MiXCR alignment, in-frame beta chains only. Under each unique CDR3 protein, matching rows form one entry showing the most common genes and DNA. For this sample there are roughly 30,000 distinct CDR3 sequences; roughly 46% appear just once. The ten largest clonotypes hold over 9% of the sample. The material sequenced was blood. These TCRs come from a woman in her thirties with Graves' hyperthyroidism.

V is TRBV29-1 and J is TRBJ2-3; D ambiguous. Germline V gene lookup returns CDR1 SQVTM and CDR2 ANQGSEA. The CDR3 has 13 residues. The ends were cut back, 3 bases at V and 2 bases at J, with 9 bases in the middle. This CDR3 is CSVDRLDTDTQYF. The DNA for the CDR3 is TGCAGCGTTGACCGGCTCGACACAGATACGCAGTATTTT.

This clonotype rates as medium-sized. The rearrangement joins TRBV7-9 to TRBJ2-1; a weak D match, TRBD2 (6 bases). The V gene's germline CDR1 is SEHNR and CDR2 FQNEAQ (reference sequence). Trimming took 2 bases from V and 7 from J, leaving 12 bases between them. The CDR3 extends over 14 amino acids. The CDR3 DNA follows: TGTGCCAGCAGCTTAACTAGCAGAGCGAATGAGCAGTTCTTC. Its translation is CASSLTSRANEQFF.

This clonotype was seen ten or more times. The J gene is TRBJ2-1, the V gene TRBV6-5; a weak D match, TRBD2 (6 bases). This CDR3 contains 14 residues. Trimming took 7 bases from V and 7 from J, leaving 17 bases between them. Germline CDR1 and CDR2: MNHEY and SVGAGI. The CDR3 DNA is TGTGCCAGCAAGGGACTTTACTCATCAAATGAGCAGTTCTTC. Protein product: CASKGLYSSNEQFF.

This clonotype was counted once. This rearrangement joins TRBV25-1 to TRBJ2-7; 7 nucleotides align to TRBD2. The germline CDR1 and CDR2 sequences are MGHDK and SYGVNS. V lost 7 bases and J lost 0; bases outside the gene matches: 21. The length of the CDR3 is 19 residues. The CDR3 region is CASKTMGGGAPPCSYEQYF. CDR3 coding DNA: TGTGCCAGCAAAACCATGGGCGGGGGTGCACCTCCGTGCTCCTACGAGCAGTACTTC.

The chain employs TRBV7-3 and TRBJ1-2; TRBD1 is a possible D gene (5 bases). There are 15 residues in the CDR3. Germline CDR1 is SGHTA and CDR2 is FQGTGA. V was cut by 2 bases and J by 0 bases, with 10 bases left in between. CDR3 coding DNA: TGTGCCAGCAGCTTAGGTCCAGGGACTAACTATGGCTACACCTTC. Its protein product is CASSLGPGTNYGYTF.

This clonotype turned up a few times. This chain connects TRBV7-3 to TRBJ1-6; D gene unclear. CDR1 and CDR2 from the germline V gene are SGHTA and FQGTGA. This CDR3 is 14 amino acids long. V dropped 1 base and J dropped 6 bases, with 7 bases sitting between them. CDR3 region: CASSLKRGNSPLHF. CDR3 coding DNA: TGTGCCAGCAGCTTAAAGCGCGGTAATTCACCCCTCCACTTT.

To note about this clonotype: The DNA is omitted, as the CDR3 cannot be located on it reliably, and the CDR3 follows TCRdb's listing. The V and J genes are TRBV7-9 and TRBJ2-7. Germline V lookup: CDR1 SEHNR, CDR2 FQNEAQ (reference sequence). From its first to its last residue, the CDR3 has 19 amino acids. The CDR3 reads CASSFYICSLSGSLYEQYF.

This clonotype has at least ten counts. The CDR3 loop reads CASSAWGRGNEQFF. As DNA, the CDR3 is TGTGCCAGCTCAGCTTGGGGCAGGGGGAACGAGCAGTTCTTC. The J gene is TRBJ2-1, the V gene TRBV14; 7 positions match TRBD1. Per germline, CDR1 SGHDN and CDR2 FVKESK. This CDR3 comprises 14 residues. V gave up 8 bases and J gave up 10 bases; unmatched junction bases: 14.

A note on this clonotype: This may stem from a read error, because a much larger clone lies one nucleotide away. The chain recombines TRBV27 with TRBJ2-1; tentatively, D is TRBD1 or TRBD2 (5 bases each). Germline V lookup: CDR1 MNHEY, CDR2 SMNVEV (reference sequence). The CDR3 runs 14 residues. Here the CDR3 DNA reads TGTGCCAGCAGACTCCGGGGCCCAGGCTATGAGCAGCTCTTC. Translating it yields CASRLRGPGYEQLF.